One sample yielded the 10 T cell receptor beta chains listed below, sequenced in a study of blood T cell repertoires in COVID-19. The method was immunoSEQ multiplex PCR; TCRdb's version includes in-frame clones alone and lacks a portion of them. The sample has approximately 300,000 clones, approximately 84% seen once. Sample: PBMCs or T cells enriched from blood (not recorded which). The receptors come from a young man who had recovered from COVID-19.

The chain recombines TRBV5-6 with TRBJ2-1; D is perhaps TRBD2 (7 bases). V was cut by 4 bases and J by 8 bases, with 22 bases left in between. The CDR3 loop spans 16 amino acids. From germline, CDR1 is SGHDT and CDR2 YYEEEE. CDR3 coding DNA: TGTGCCAGCAGCCACCCCCATGGGGGGGGGCCCGATGAGCAGTTCTTC. It codes for CASSHPHGGGPDEQFF.

This sequence joins TRBV19 and TRBJ1-2; tentatively, D is TRBD1 (5 bases). V dropped 6 bases and J dropped 6 bases, with 11 bases sitting between them. The CDR3 spans 12 residues. Germline lookup yields CDR1 LNHDA and CDR2 SQIVND (reference sequence). CDR3: CASRTDIHGYTF. The CDR3 bases are TGTGCCAGTAGGACGGACATTCATGGCTACACCTTC.

The rearrangement links TRBV2 to TRBJ1-2; the D gene is possibly TRBD1 (6 bases). CDR1 and CDR2 (germline): SNHLY, FYNNEI. The V gene lost 3 bases and the J gene lost 4 bases, with 12 bases spanning the gap. The CDR3 is 14 residues long. CDR3 sequence reads: CASSEEGGRYGYTF. The DNA of the CDR3 is TGTGCCAGCAGTGAGGAAGGGGGACGCTATGGCTACACCTTC.

This clone was found once. V is TRBV2 and J is TRBJ1-1; 7 bases map to TRBD1. Germline assignment: CDR1 SNHLY and CDR2 FYNNEI. V lost 4 bases, J lost 0 bases, and 8 bases stayed unmatched. The length of the CDR3 is 16 residues. CDR3 in DNA: TGTGCCAGCAGTGGAAACCGGGACAGACTGAACACTGAAGCTTTCTTT. This translates into CASSGNRDRLNTEAFF.

The J gene is TRBJ2-3, the V gene TRBV15, with D maybe TRBD1 (8 bases). V was trimmed by 8 bases and J by 3 bases, leaving 18 bases between them. Looked up from germline, CDR1 is LNHNV and CDR2 is YYDKDF (reference sequence). The CDR3 is made up of 15 amino acids. Here the CDR3 DNA reads TGTGCCACCTACTACGACAGGGGAGGGACAGATACGCAGTATTTT. Encoded protein: CATYYDRGGTDTQYF.

The CDR3 protein is CASSPRRPLYEQYF. As DNA, the CDR3 is TGTGCCAGCAGTCCCCGGAGACCTTTATACGAGCAGTACTTC. The genes are TRBV28 and TRBJ2-7; D gene unclear. The CDR3 covers 14 residues. V was cut by 5 bases and J by 4 bases, with 15 bases left in between. The germline V gene has CDR1 MDHEN and CDR2 SYDVKM. The whole variable domain, filled in from reference TRBV28 and TRBJ2-7, reads DVKVTQSSRYLVKRTGEKVFLECVQDMDHENMFWYRQDPGLGLRLIYFSYDVKMKEKGDIPEGYSVSREKKERFSLILESASTNQTSMYLCASSPRRPLYEQYFGPGTRLTVT.

The chain recombines TRBV2 with TRBJ1-1; D unresolved. The CDR3 covers 14 residues. Germline V gives CDR1 SNHLY, CDR2 FYNNEI. V gave up 7 bases and J gave up 5 bases, with 17 bases separating them. Here the CDR3 reads CASNEPRGKTEAFF. The CDR3 nucleotides read TGTGCCAGCAACGAGCCTCGAGGGAAAACTGAAGCTTTCTTT.

V is TRBV12-3 or TRBV12-4 and J is TRBJ2-7; D might be TRBD1 (5 bases). This CDR3 has 13 residues. Trimming left V 6 bases short and J 3 bases short, with 12 bases between. CDR3 protein: CASSTRQNYEQYF. The CDR3 DNA sequence: TGTGCCAGCAGCACAAGACAGAACTACGAGCAGTACTTC.

The rearrangement links TRBV5-8 to TRBJ1-2; no definite D call. Germline V gene lookup returns CDR1 SGHTS and CDR2 YDEGEE. Trimming removed 1 base at V and 8 bases at J, with 21 bases between. This CDR3 is built from 16 residues. This CDR3 is CASSLIKGQISGGYTF. The CDR3 DNA follows: TGTGCCAGCAGCTTGATAAAGGGCCAGATTTCGGGGGGCTACACCTTC.

The chain is built from TRBV11-3 and TRBJ2-4, with TRBD2 matching 14 bases. Germline-derived CDR1 and CDR2 are SGHNT and YENEEA. J was trimmed by 10 bases and V by 4 bases; bases with no gene match: 6. The CDR3 is 15 amino acids. CDR3 loop: CASSSGTSGGPIQYF. CDR3 DNA: TGTGCCAGCAGCTCGGGGACTAGCGGGGGCCCTATTCAGTACTTC.